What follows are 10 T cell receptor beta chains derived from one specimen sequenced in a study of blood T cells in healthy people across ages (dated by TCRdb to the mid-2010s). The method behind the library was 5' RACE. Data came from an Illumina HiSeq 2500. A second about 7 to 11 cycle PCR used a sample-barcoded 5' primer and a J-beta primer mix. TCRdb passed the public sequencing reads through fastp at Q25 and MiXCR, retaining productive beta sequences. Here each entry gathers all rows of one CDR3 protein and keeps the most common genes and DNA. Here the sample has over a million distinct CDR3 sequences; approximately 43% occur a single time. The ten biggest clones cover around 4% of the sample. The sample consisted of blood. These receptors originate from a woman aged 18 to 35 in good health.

Here the CDR3 reads CASSFLGPSEAFF. CDR3 nucleotides: TGTGCCAGCAGTTTTCTGGGCCCCTCTGAAGCTTTCTTT. This chain uses TRBV12-3 or TRBV12-4 with TRBJ1-1, with no clear D. Trimming removed 3 bases at V and 6 bases at J, with 11 bases between. The CDR3 contains 13 residues.

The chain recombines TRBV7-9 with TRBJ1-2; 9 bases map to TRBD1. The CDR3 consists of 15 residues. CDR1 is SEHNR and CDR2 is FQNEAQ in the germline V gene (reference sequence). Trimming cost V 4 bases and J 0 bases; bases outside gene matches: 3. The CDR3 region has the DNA TGTGCCAGCAGCTCCGGACAGGGGACTAACTATGGCTACACCTTC. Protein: CASSSGQGTNYGYTF.

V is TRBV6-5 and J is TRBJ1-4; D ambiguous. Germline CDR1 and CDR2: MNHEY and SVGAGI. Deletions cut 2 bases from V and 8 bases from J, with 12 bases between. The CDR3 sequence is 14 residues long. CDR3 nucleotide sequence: TGTGCCAGCAGTTACGGTCAAGAGGGCGAAAAACTGTTTTTT. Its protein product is CASSYGQEGEKLFF.

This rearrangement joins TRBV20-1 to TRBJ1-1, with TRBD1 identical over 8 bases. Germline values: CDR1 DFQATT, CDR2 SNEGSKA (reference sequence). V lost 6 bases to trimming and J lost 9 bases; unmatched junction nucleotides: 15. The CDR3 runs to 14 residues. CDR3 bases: TGCAGTGCACCAAAGACAGGGGATCTTTTAAAAGCTTTCTTT. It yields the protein CSAPKTGDLLKAFF.

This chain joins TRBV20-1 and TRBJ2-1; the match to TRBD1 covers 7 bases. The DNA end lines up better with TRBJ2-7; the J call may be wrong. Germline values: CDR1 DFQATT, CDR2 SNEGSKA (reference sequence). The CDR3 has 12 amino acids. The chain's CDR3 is CSRDSYNNEQYF. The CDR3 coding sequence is TGCAGTCGGGACAGTTATAACAATGAGCAGTACTTC.

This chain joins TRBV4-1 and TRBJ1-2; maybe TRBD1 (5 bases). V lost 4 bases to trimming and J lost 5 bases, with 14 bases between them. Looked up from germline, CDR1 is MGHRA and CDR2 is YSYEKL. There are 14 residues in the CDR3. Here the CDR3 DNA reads TGCGCCAGCAGCCGAGCAGGGAGGTTATATGGCTACACCTTC. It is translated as CASSRAGRLYGYTF.

In DNA form, the CDR3 reads TGTGCCAGCGAACCCGGGGCTCTCTGGAGGGGGTACCAAGAGACCCAGTACTTC. It encodes CASEPGALWRGYQETQYF. The chain links TRBV6-2 or TRBV6-3 to TRBJ2-5; D is tentatively TRBD1 or TRBD2 (6 bases each). V was trimmed by 8 bases and J by 0 bases, leaving 25 bases between them. CDR1 and CDR2 from the germline V gene are MNHEY and SVGEGT. The CDR3 loop spans 18 amino acids.

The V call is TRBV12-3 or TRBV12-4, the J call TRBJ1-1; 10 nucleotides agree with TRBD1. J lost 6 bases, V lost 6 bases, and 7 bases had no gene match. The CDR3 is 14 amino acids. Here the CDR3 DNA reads TGTGCCAGCAGGGAGGGACAGGGGTCTGCTGAAGCTTTCTTT. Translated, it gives CASREGQGSAEAFF.

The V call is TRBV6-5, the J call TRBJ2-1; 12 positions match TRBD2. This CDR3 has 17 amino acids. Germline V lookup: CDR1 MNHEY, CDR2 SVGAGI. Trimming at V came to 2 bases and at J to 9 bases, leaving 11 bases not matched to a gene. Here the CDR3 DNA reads TGTGCCAGCAGTTACATTGAACTAGCGGGGGGAAGGGGTGAGCAGTTCTTC. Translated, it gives CASSYIELAGGRGEQFF.

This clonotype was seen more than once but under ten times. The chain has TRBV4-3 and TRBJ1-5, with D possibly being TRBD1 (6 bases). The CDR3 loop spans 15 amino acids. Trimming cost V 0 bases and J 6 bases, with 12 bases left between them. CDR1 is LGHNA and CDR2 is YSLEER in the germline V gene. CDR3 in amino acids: CASSQDVQGRQPQHF. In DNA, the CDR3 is TGCGCCAGCAGCCAAGACGTACAGGGTCGTCAGCCCCAGCATTTT.